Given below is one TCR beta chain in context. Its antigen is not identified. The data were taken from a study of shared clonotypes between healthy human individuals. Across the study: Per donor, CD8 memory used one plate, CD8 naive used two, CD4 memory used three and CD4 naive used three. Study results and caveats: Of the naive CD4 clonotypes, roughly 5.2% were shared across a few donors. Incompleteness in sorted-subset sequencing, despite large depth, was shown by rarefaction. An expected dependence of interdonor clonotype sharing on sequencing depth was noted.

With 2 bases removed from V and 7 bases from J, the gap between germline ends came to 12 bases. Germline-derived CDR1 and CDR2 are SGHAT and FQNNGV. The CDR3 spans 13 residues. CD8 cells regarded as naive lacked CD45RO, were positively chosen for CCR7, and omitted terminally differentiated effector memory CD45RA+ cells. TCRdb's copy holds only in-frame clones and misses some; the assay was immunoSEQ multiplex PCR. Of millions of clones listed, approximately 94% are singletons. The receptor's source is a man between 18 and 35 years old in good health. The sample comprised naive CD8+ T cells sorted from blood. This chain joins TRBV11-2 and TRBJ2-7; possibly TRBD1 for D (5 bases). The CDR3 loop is CASSLSGSREQYF. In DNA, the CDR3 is TGTGCCAGCAGCTTATCAGGGTCAAGGGAGCAGTACTTC.